The T cell receptor (beta chain) described here comes from a study of blood T cell repertoires in COVID-19. Across the study: T cells, B-cell-depleted T cells, or PBMCs supplied cDNA or gDNA.

Per the original data handling: It was from reference gene primer amplification that nucleated cell counts were estimated. The protocol was immunoSEQ multiplex PCR, while the TCRdb copy is restricted to in-frame clones and leaves out a portion. Clone size and the V and J calls come from that table; the DNA yielded D and trimming. The sample contains about 210,000 clones, about 78% of which appear only once. The sequencing input was peripheral blood. This TCR came from a woman between 70 and 85 years old with acute or convalescent COVID-19.

The CDR3 sequence is CASSPRQLYTDTQYF. DNA of the CDR3: TGTGCCAGCAGCCCTCGACAGTTATACACAGATACGCAGTATTTT. The chain uses TRBV14 and TRBJ2-3; weak D call: TRBD1 (5 bases). Trimming stripped 4 bases from V and 2 bases from J, with 13 bases between. Germline V gene sequence: CDR1 SGHDN, CDR2 FVKESK. The CDR3 extends over 15 amino acids.